This is a list of T cell receptor beta chains from one sample in a study of molecular identifiers for immune sequencing clone quantification. Using its own MiXCR run on the PCR reads, TCRdb lists one record per CDR3 protein. The sample holds tens of thousands of distinct CDR3 sequences; roughly 21% are singletons and the top ten take approximately 0.99%. Sequencing was carried out using naive CD8+ T cells from blood, with Jurkat cell RNA spiked in. These TCRs come from a human donor in good health. Some libraries in this study had Jurkat cell RNA spiked in. CDR3s include the opening cysteine and the closing phenylalanine or tryptophan. A D gene is named only where the DNA matches it firmly. Size is omitted from some rows. Given values are once, few, many or a class for expanded clones.

V	J	D	size	DNA	CDR3
TRBV7-2	TRBJ2-3	TRBD2	many	TGTGCCAGCAGCTGGACTAGCGCGAGCACAGATACGCAGTATTTT	CASSWTSASTDTQYF
TRBV11-2	TRBJ2-1	.	many	TGTGCCAGCAGCTTAGGGAGTAAGAATGAGCAGTTCTTC	CASSLGSKNEQFF
TRBV4-3	TRBJ1-3	.	many	TGCGCCAGCAGCCAAGATACCGCGGGGGGCCTTCCATCCCCTGGAAACACCATATATTTT	CASSQDTAGGLPSPGNTIYF
TRBV7-9	TRBJ1-1	.	.	TGTGCCAGCAGCTTAGACTGGACGGGCAACACTGAAGCTTTCTTT	CASSLDWTGNTEAFF
TRBV9	TRBJ2-5	.	.	TGTGCCAGCAGCGCCGGGAGGACAGTTCAAGAGACCCAGTACTTC	CASSAGRTVQETQYF
TRBV5-5	TRBJ1-1	.	many	TGTGCCAGCAGCTTGGCGTCCACTGAAGCTTTCTTT	CASSLASTEAFF
TRBV19	TRBJ1-1	.	few	TGTGCCAGTAGTATAGATCTGGAACTCCGGAACACTGAAGCTTTCTTT	CASSIDLELRNTEAFF
TRBV7-2	TRBJ1-4	.	many	TGTGCCAGCAGCTTAGAGGGGCCAGGGCTCAATGAAAAACTGTTTTTT	CASSLEGPGLNEKLFF
TRBV27	TRBJ1-6	.	.	TGTGCCAGCAGTTTACTCGCAGTTTATAATTCACCCCTCCACTTT	CASSLLAVYNSPLHF
TRBV6-5	TRBJ2-1	TRBD2	few	TGTGCCAGCAAGCGGGAGATCTCCTACAATGAGCAGTTCTTC	CASKREISYNEQFF
TRBV29-1	TRBJ2-1	.	few	TGCAGCGTGCTAGCTCCTGAGCAGTTCTTC	CSVLAPEQFF
TRBV4-3	TRBJ2-2	.	few	TGCGCCAGCAGCCTCTGGCGGTCCGGCACCGGGGAGCTGTTTTTT	CASSLWRSGTGELFF
TRBV5-1	TRBJ2-7	.	.	.	CAGSFGTGSYEQCF
TRBV4-3	TRBJ2-7	.	.	TGCGCCAGCAGCCAAGCTTTCGGTTCCTACGAGCAGTACTTC	CASSQAFGSYEQYF
TRBV28	TRBJ1-1	TRBD1	many	TGTGCCAGCAGAAATCAGGGGGTGAACACTGAAGCTTTCTTT	CASRNQGVNTEAFF
TRBV4-2	TRBJ1-5	.	few	TGTGCCAGCAGCCAGGACTGGGGATTTAGCAATCAGCCCCAGCATTTT	CASSQDWGFSNQPQHF
TRBV29-1	TRBJ1-2	.	.	TGCAGCGTTGTGGCGGAAGGCTACACCTTC	CSVVAEGYTF
TRBV4-3	TRBJ1-1	.	many	TGCGCCAGCAGCCAAGATAGTTTGTGGGGAACTGAAGCTTTCTTT	CASSQDSLWGTEAFF
TRBV4-2	TRBJ1-4	.	many	TGTGCCAGCAGCGAACGCGAGGCGGCGGCTAATGAAAAACTGTTTTTT	CASSEREAAANEKLFF
TRBV9	TRBJ1-1	.	many	TGTGCCAGCAGCGTAGGGGGGACGAACACTGAAGCTTTCTTT	CASSVGGTNTEAFF
TRBV30	TRBJ2-1	.	many	TGTGCCTGGAGCGCCGAGGCTGCCCTGGTTATGTTCTTC	CAWSAEAALVMFF
TRBV30	TRBJ1-3	.	few	TGTGCCTGGAGCGAAGGCAGTTCTGGAAACACCATATATTTT	CAWSEGSSGNTIYF
TRBV3-1	TRBJ2-3	.	many	TGTGCCAGCAGCCAGACGAACACAGATACGCAGTATTTT	CASSQTNTDTQYF
TRBV19	TRBJ1-5	TRBD1	many	TGTGCCAGTAGTTTCGGACAGGGGGCGAATCAGCCCCAGCATTTT	CASSFGQGANQPQHF
TRBV29-1	TRBJ2-7	.	many	TGCAGCGTTGACGCCGGGGATGTGTACGAGCAGTACTTC	CSVDAGDVYEQYF
TRBV7-9	TRBJ1-5	.	.	TGTGCCAGCAGCTTAGATGCAGGGCCCCATCAGCCCCAGCATTTT	CASSLDAGPHQPQHF
TRBV18	TRBJ2-7	.	.	TGTGCCAGCTCACCGGGCGGAGGGGGGCCAACCTACGAGCAGTACTTC	CASSPGGGGPTYEQYF
TRBV6-6	TRBJ2-3	.	many	TGTGCCAGCAGTTACTCGGGCAGAGGATCAGATACGCAGTATTTT	CASSYSGRGSDTQYF
TRBV3-1	TRBJ1-4	TRBD1	many	TGTGCCAGCAGCCAAGATGTGCAGGGGGTCGGGGAGGATGAAAAACTGTTTTTT	CASSQDVQGVGEDEKLFF
TRBV2	TRBJ1-2	.	many	TGTGCCAGCAGTGAACTTGAGGGCGCGAACTATGGCTACACCTTC	CASSELEGANYGYTF
TRBV9	TRBJ1-2	.	many	TGTGCCAGCAGCGTAGCGTCTGGGGGTGTCTATGGCTACACCTTC	CASSVASGGVYGYTF
TRBV7-9	TRBJ2-2	TRBD2	.	TGTGCCAGCAGCCCGCGAGTAGCGGGACCAACCGGGGAGCTGTTTTTT	CASSPRVAGPTGELFF
TRBV29-1	TRBJ2-7	TRBD1	.	TGCAGCGTTGGGACAGGGGAGAAGTACGAGCAGTACTTC	CSVGTGEKYEQYF
TRBV11-2	TRBJ2-7	.	many	TGTGCCAGCAGCTTAGGGCAGGGCCACTACGAGCAGTACTTC	CASSLGQGHYEQYF
TRBV5-5	TRBJ1-5	TRBD1	many	TGTGCCAGCAGCTTAGGGACAGGGGGAGGTCAGCCCCAGCATTTT	CASSLGTGGGQPQHF
TRBV2	TRBJ2-3	TRBD2	many	TGTGCCAGCAGTTTCCAGCGGGAGGGCACAGATACGCAGTATTTT	CASSFQREGTDTQYF
TRBV18	TRBJ2-5	TRBD1	few	TGTGCCAGCTCACCGTCGGGACAGCAGTCGAACCTACAAGAGACCCAGTACTTC	CASSPSGQQSNLQETQYF
TRBV6-6	TRBJ1-1	.	.	TGTGCCAGCAGTTACACTGTACAAGAAGCTTTCTTT	CASSYTVQEAFF
TRBV19	TRBJ1-1	.	.	TGTGCCAGTAGATTCAGCACTGAAGCTTTCTTT	CASRFSTEAFF
TRBV28	TRBJ2-5	TRBD2	many	TGTGCCAGCAGTTGGGGGACTAGCGGGAATTCCCAAGAGACCCAGTACTTC	CASSWGTSGNSQETQYF
TRBV28	TRBJ2-7	.	many	TGTGCCAGCCATGCCGCCAGGGGTCGGCTCGAGCAGTACTTC	CASHAARGRLEQYF
TRBV12-3/TRBV12-4	TRBJ1-5	.	few	TGTGCCAGCAGCGACTTGAACAATCAGCCCCAGCATTTT	CASSDLNNQPQHF
TRBV20-1	TRBJ2-1	TRBD2	.	TGCAGTGCTAGAGGACTAGCGTCGGATGAGCAGTTCTTC	CSARGLASDEQFF
TRBV7-6	TRBJ2-3	TRBD2	many	TGTGCCAGCAGCTATTCCCGGGCGAGCGGGGGAGATACGCAGTATTTT	CASSYSRASGGDTQYF
TRBV27	TRBJ2-7	.	many	TGTGCCAGCAGTTTAGGGGCTTCCTCCTACGAGCAGTACTTC	CASSLGASSYEQYF
TRBV3-1	TRBJ2-2	TRBD1	few	TGTGCCAGCAGCCAAGATCCTACAGGGGTTACCGGGGAGCTGTTTTTT	CASSQDPTGVTGELFF
TRBV11-2	TRBJ2-7	.	few	TGTGCCAGCAGCTTAGGCCTAGCCTACGAGCAGTACTTC	CASSLGLAYEQYF
TRBV27	TRBJ2-6	.	.	TGTGCCAGCAGTCCGGACTCTGGGGCCAACGTCCTGACTTTC	CASSPDSGANVLTF